The subject of this entry is one T cell receptor beta chain. What this receptor recognizes is not known. Qualities for individual bases were not recorded, and no much larger clone is one base off. TCRbeta CDR3 regions were amplified from genomic DNA by means of the immunoSEQ Assay, a bias-controlled multiplex PCR. In the original analysis: The number of nucleated cells in each sample was estimated by amplification of reference gene primers within the assay. To quantify the absolute abundance of each unique TCRbeta CDR3 rearrangement, sequence reads were collapsed and filtered. For each sample, productive Simpson clonality was calculated by taking the square root of Simpson's diversity index across productive rearrangements. TCRdb holds this immuneACCESS table with in-frame rearrangements only. Some clones are missing; in checked studies, unresolved V genes explain under half, and the rest has no known cause. V, J and clone size derive from that table, while D and trimming were established from the DNA sequence. The sample table holds about 73,000 clones, of which about four fifths were seen once. Roughly 4.2% of the sample is held by the ten biggest clonotypes.

From the germline V gene (reference sequence), CDR1 is PRHDT and CDR2 is FYEKMQ. Trimmed from V: 5 bases; trimmed from J: 8 bases; junction bases lacking a gene match: 9. Its CDR3 holds 15 amino acids, cysteine through phenylalanine. Solely the CDR3 DNA is kept, with 45 bases framed from the first base. This sample stems from a study of blood T cell repertoires in COVID-19 (TCRdb year 2020). A note on the overall study: Samples from collaborators originated in the United States, Italy and Spain and spanned both the acute and convalescent phases of COVID-19. The material from the prospective study consisted of cDNA or gDNA derived from T cells, B-cell-depleted T cells, or PBMCs. Deeply sampled blood TCRbeta repertoires from subjects exposed to, actively infected with, or recovered from COVID-19 were included in the dataset. A freely available public database, intended as a resource for researchers studying the immune response to SARS-CoV-2, is where the repertoires were released. The samples were drawn from the first 160 participants of the ongoing ImmuneRACE study and from 950 to 1,500 subjects provided by 6 global collaborators. The sample metadata nearly always contained a de-identified subject ID, COVID-19 status, age in years and sex. Where available, HLA class I and class II types were taken from metadata supplied by the sample provider and were not determined by assay-based typing. Summary of the overall study and its limitations: How much clinical and demographic metadata was included differed by source and by participant, and the metadata was provided uncurated.

Collaborating institutions collected whole blood in K2EDTA tubes following their own protocols. For TCRbeta analysis, collaborators shipped samples in one of three forms: frozen whole blood, isolated PBMCs, or DNA extracted from either of those sample types. The chain joins TRBV13 to TRBJ1-4; the junction holds 9 bases that match TRBD1. The sample consisted of peripheral blood. The receptor comes from a woman aged 55-70 years with acute or convalescent COVID-19. The DNA is TGTGCCAGCAGCCTATCCGGGACAGGGAGCGAAAAACTGTTTTTT. Translated, it gives CASSLSGTGSEKLFF.